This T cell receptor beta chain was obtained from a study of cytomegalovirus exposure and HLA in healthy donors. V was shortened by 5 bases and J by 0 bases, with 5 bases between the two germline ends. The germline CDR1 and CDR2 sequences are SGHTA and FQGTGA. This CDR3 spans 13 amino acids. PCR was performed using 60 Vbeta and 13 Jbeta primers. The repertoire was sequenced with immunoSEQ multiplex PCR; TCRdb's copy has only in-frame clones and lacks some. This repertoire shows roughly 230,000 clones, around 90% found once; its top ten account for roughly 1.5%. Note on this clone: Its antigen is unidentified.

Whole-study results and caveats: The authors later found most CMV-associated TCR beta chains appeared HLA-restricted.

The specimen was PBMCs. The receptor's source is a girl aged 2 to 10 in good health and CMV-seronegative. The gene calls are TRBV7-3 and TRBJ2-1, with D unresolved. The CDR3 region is CASSLYSYNEQFF. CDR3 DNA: TGTGCCAGCAGCCTATACTCCTACAATGAGCAGTTCTTC.